The T cell receptor (beta chain) under discussion was sequenced for a study of CD8+CD57+ T cells in acquired aplastic anemia. Study-wide results and caveats: Any difference that existed in CD8+ Simpson's diversity between patients and controls was not significant.

In the case of this clonotype: What it binds is unknown.

Sequencing involved patients with CD8+CD57+ cell expansion previously shown by flow cytometry. Germline values: CDR1 LGHNA, CDR2 YNFKEQ. The CDR3 totals 14 residues. Trimming stripped 2 bases from V and 7 bases from J, with 12 bases between. Genomic DNA was employed as the template in profiling TCR beta VDJ and CDR3. A single record per CDR3 protein comes from TCRdb applying MiXCR to the reads. The sample has approximately 80,000 distinct CDR3 sequences; around 70% are singletons. The chain carries TRBV4-2 and TRBJ2-1; D possibly matches TRBD1 or TRBD2 (5 bases each). This receptor was obtained from a human donor with aplastic anemia. The specimen sequenced was sorted CD4+, CD8+, or CD8+CD57+ T cells (not recorded which) from PBMCs. CDR3 in amino acids: CASSQPGPQNEQFF. CDR3 sequence (DNA): TGTGCCAGCAGCCAACCGGGACCCCAGAATGAGCAGTTCTTC.